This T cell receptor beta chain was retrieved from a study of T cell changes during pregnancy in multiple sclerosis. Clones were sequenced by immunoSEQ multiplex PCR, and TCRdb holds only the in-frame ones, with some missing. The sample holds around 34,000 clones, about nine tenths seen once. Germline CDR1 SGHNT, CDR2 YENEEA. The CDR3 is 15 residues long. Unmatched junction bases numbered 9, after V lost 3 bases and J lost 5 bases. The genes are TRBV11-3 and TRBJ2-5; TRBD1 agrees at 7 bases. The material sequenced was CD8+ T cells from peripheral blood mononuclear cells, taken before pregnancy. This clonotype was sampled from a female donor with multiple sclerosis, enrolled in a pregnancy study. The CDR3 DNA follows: TGTGCCAGCAGCTTTGAGGGGGCTGTAGGCGAGACCCAGTACTTC. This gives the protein CASSFEGAVGETQYF. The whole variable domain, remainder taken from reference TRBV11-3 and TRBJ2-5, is EAGVVQSPRYKIIEKKQPVAFWCNPISGHNTLYWYLQNLGQGPELLIRYENEEAVDDSQLPKDRFSAERLKGVDSTLKIQPAELGDSAVYLCASSFEGAVGETQYFGPGTRLLVL.